The 3 T cell receptor beta chains below come from one sample, sequenced in a study. The TRBV12-4/TRBJ1-2 clonotypes were amplified using barcode primers with ligated adaptors. MiXCR, run by TCRdb on the multiplex PCR reads, gives a single entry per CDR3 protein. Of 2,900 or so distinct CDR3 sequences in the sample, 4.5% to 5.5% were seen once. Sample: naive CD4+ T cells sorted from blood. Specified subset: naive CD4+ T cells, CD4+CD45RA+CD25-. The receptors originated from a female donor with breast cancer.

This clonotype is deemed medium-sized (0.01 to 0.1%). The CDR3 sequence is CASSWQGNYGYTF. The DNA of the CDR3 is TGTGCCAGCAGTTGGCAGGGGAACTATGGCTACACCTTC. The rearrangement uses TRBV12-3 or TRBV12-4 and TRBJ1-2, with D maybe TRBD1 (6 bases). The CDR3 consists of 13 residues. Trimming stripped 4 bases from V and 2 bases from J, with 8 bases between.

In its sample, this clonotype is medium-sized. This chain links TRBV12-3 or TRBV12-4 with TRBJ1-2; D is undetermined. Trimming stripped 6 bases from V and 2 bases from J, with 10 bases between. The CDR3 covers 13 residues. CDR3 residues: CASSPRVNYGYTF. In DNA, the CDR3 is TGTGCCAGCAGCCCAAGGGTAAACTATGGCTACACCTTC.

By proportion, this clonotype is medium-sized. V usage is TRBV12-3 or TRBV12-4 and J usage is TRBJ1-2; no clear D gene. CDR3 size: 14 residues. Trimming shortened V by 2 bases and J by 2 bases, and 9 bases separated the two germline ends. CDR3 loop: CASSLNHKNYGYTF. DNA for the CDR3: TGTGCCAGCAGTTTAAACCACAAGAACTATGGCTACACCTTC.